The clone carrying this TCR beta chain showed up many times. This sample was taken from a study of T cells in Graves' hyperthyroidism and ophthalmopathy. Amplified TCR beta CDR3 regions derived from RNA transcripts. The primer set for the first-round RT-PCR of the TCR CDR3 was HTBI. TCRdb re-called the multiplex PCR reads through MiXCR, storing one row per CDR3 protein. The data show hundreds of thousands of distinct CDR3 sequences, with about 20% seen just once and roughly 44% held by the top ten. Material: blood. The sequence was collected from a man in his forties with Graves' ophthalmopathy.

This CDR3 is CASSPLLAGGGNEQFF. For the CDR3, the DNA is TGTGCCAGCAGCCCCCTACTAGCGGGGGGGGGAAATGAGCAGTTCTTC. The rearrangement links TRBV3-1 to TRBJ2-1, with 13 positions matching TRBD2. The ends lost 4 bases at V and 7 bases at J; junction bases unmatched: 7. There are 16 residues in the CDR3. Germline loops: CDR1 LGHDT, CDR2 YNNKEL (reference sequence).